The text below deals with one T cell receptor beta chain. Its antigen is currently unknown. V lost 9 bases, J lost 0 bases, and 5 bases stayed unmatched. CDR3 size: 13 residues. The germline CDR1 and CDR2 sequences are SGHDT and YYEEEE. The data derive from a study of graft-versus-host responses after intestinal transplantation. The wider study: Tacrolimus and steroids were given for about three years to all recipients after anti-thymocyte globulin induction.

Generated by immunoSEQ multiplex PCR, the TCRdb table keeps only in-frame clones and is missing some. The table includes over 70,000 clones, around 90% detected once. Study results and limitations: GvH clones appeared in recipient marrow, some first in ileum or blood. Where graft-donor T cell macrochimerism was present, patients had high graft-versus-host to host-versus-graft clonal ratios in allografts.

The receptor comes from a human donor who was the organ donor for an intestinal transplant. The chain couples TRBV5-6 to TRBJ1-2; 7 bases line up with TRBD1. The sequences come from unstimulated CD8+ T cells sorted from spleen or lymph node cells, collected before transplant. CDR3 residues: CATSGTANYGYTF. For the CDR3, the DNA is TGTGCCACATCCGGGACAGCTAACTATGGCTACACCTTC.